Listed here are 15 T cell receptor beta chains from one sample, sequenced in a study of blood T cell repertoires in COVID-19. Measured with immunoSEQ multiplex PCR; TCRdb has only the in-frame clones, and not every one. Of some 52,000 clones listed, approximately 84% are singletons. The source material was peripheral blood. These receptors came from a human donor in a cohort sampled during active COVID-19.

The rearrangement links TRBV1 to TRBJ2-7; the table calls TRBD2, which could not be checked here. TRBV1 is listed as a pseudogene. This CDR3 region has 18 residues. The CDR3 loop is CTSSQASPIDREDYEQYF. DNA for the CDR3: TGCACCAGCAGCCAGGCTAGCCCAATAGATAGGGAGGACTACGAGCAGTACTTC.

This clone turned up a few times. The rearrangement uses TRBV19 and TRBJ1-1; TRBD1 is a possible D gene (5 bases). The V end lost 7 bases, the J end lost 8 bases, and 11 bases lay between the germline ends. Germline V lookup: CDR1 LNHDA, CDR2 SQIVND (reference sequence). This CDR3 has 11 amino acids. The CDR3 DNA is TGTGCCAGTAATTCAGGGTCGGAAGCTTTCTTT. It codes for CASNSGSEAFF.

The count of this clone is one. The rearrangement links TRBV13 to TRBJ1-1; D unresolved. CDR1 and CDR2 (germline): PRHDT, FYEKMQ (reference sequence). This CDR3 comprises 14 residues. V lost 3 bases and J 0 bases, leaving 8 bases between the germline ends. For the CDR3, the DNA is TGTGCCAGCAGCTTTCTACAGCTGAACACTGAAGCTTTCTTT. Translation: CASSFLQLNTEAFF.

The CDR3 DNA is TGTGCCAGTCGCTATAACTACAGGGGGCAGCACTACGAGCAGTACTTC. As protein: CASRYNYRGQHYEQYF. The gene calls are TRBV19 and TRBJ2-7, with 9 nucleotides matching TRBD1. This CDR3 has 16 residues. Looked up from germline, CDR1 is LNHDA and CDR2 is SQIVND (reference sequence). J lost 3 bases, V lost 8 bases, and 14 bases had no gene match.

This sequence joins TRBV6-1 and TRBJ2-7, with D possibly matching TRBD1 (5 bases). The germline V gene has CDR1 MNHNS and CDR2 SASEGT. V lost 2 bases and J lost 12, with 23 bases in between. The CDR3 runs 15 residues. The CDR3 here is CASSEWGQGRWGVYF. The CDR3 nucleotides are TGTGCCAGCAGTGAATGGGGTCAGGGAAGATGGGGTGTGTACTTC.

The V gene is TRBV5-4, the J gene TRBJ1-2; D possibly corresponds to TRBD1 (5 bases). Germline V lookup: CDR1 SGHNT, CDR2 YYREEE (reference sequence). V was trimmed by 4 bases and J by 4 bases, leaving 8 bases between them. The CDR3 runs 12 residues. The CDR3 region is CASSPDSYGYTF. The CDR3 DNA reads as TGTGCCAGCAGCCCCGACAGCTATGGCTACACCTTC.

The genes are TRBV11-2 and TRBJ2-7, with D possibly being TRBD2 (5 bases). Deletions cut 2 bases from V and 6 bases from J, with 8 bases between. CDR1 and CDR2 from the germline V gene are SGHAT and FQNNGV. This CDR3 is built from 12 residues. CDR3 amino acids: CASSLIGSEQYF. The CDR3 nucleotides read TGTGCCAGCAGCTTAATAGGGAGCGAGCAGTACTTC.

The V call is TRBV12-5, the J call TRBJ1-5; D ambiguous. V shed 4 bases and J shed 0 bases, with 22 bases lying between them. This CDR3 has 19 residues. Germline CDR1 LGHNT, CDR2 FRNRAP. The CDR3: CASGSRTGPGEVSNQPQHF. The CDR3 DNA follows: TGTGCTAGTGGTTCGAGAACCGGGCCCGGGGAAGTTAGCAATCAGCCCCAGCATTTT.

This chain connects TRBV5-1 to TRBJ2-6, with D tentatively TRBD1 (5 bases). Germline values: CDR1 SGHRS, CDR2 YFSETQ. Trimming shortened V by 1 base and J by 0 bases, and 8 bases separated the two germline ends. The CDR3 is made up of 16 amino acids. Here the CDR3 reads CASSLRGSSGANVLTF. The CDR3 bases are TGCGCCAGCAGCTTGAGGGGTTCCTCTGGGGCCAACGTCCTGACTTTC.

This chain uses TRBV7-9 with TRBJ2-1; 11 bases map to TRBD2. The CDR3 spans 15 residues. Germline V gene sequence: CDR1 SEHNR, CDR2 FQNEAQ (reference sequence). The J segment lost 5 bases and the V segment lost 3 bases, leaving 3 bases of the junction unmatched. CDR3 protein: CASSLGLAANNEQFF. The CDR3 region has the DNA TGTGCCAGCAGCTTGGGACTAGCGGCGAACAATGAGCAGTTCTTC.

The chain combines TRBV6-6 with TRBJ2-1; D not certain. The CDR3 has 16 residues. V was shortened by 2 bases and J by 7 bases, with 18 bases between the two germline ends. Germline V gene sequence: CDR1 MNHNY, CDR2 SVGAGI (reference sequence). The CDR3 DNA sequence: TGTGCCAGCAGTTACGATTCTGCGGTTACCCAGAATGAGCAGTTCTTC. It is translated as CASSYDSAVTQNEQFF.

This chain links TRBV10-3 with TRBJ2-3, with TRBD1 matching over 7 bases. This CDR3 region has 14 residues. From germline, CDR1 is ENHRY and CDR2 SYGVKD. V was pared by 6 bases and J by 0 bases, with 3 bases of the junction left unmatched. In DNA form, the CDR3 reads TGTGCCATCAGAACGGACAGGAGCACAGATACGCAGTATTTT. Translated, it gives CAIRTDRSTDTQYF.

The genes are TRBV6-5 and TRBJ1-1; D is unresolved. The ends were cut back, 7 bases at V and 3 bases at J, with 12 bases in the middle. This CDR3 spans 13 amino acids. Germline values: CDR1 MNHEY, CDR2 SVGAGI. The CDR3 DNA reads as TGTGCCAGCATCGCAGGATTCGACACTGAAGCTTTCTTT. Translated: CASIAGFDTEAFF.

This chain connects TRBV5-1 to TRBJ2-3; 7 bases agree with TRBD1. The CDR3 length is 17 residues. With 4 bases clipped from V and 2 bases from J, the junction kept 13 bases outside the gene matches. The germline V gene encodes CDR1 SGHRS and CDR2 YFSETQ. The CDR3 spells CASSQNPGQIYTDTQYF. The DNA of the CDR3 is TGCGCCAGCAGCCAAAATCCGGGACAGATTTACACAGATACGCAGTATTTT.

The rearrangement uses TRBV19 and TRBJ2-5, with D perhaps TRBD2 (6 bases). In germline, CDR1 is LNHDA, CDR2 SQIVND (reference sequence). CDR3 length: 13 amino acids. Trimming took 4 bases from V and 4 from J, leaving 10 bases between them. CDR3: CASSRRGGETQYF. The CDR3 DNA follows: TGTGCCAGTAGTAGGCGGGGAGGAGAGACCCAGTACTTC.